The clone carrying this T cell receptor beta chain has at least ten counts. Its specificity is not known. These data come from a study of T cells after yellow fever vaccination. Germline V CDR1 and CDR2: LNHNV, YYDKDF (reference sequence). The CDR3 length is 16 residues. V lost 1 base, J lost 6 bases, and 19 bases lay in between. Study results and limitations: Most clones from primary vaccination resurfaced after the booster (nearly 97% CD4, 88% CD8). Few clonotypes appeared in both CD4 and CD8 compartments.

They built TCR cDNA with 5'RACE template switching, a step that put in a universal primer site and UMIs. TCRdb re-derived calls from the 5' RACE reads in MiXCR, one entry per CDR3 protein. The sample shows 400,000 to 450,000 distinct CDR3 sequences, over 15% of them seen only once. This sample comprised PBMCs, obtained before the yellow fever booster vaccination. This chain joins TRBV15 and TRBJ2-7; TRBD1 is a possible D gene (5 bases). This receptor was obtained from a young man who received the YFV17D yellow fever vaccine. CDR3 region: CATSRVMAGRTGEQYF. The CDR3 DNA reads as TGTGCCACCAGCAGAGTAATGGCAGGGCGAACTGGCGAGCAGTACTTC. The whole variable domain, remainder taken from reference TRBV15 and TRBJ2-7, is DAMVIQNPRYQVTQFGKPVTLSCSQTLNHNVMYWYQQKSSQAPKLLFHYYDKDFNNEADTPDNFQSRRPNTSFCFLDIRSPGLGDTAMYLCATSRVMAGRTGEQYFGPGTRLTVT.